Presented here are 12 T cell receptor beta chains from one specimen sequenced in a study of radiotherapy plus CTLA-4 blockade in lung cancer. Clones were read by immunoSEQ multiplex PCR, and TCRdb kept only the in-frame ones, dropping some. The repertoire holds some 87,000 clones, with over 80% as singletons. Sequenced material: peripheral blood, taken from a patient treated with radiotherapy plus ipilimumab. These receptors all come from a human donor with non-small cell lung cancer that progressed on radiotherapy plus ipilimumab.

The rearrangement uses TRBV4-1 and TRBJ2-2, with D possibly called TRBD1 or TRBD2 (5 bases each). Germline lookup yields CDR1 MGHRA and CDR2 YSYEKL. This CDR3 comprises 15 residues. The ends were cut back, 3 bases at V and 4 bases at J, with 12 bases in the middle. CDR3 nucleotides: TGCGCCAGCAGCCACCCGGGGCCTCTCACCGGGGAGCTGTTTTTT. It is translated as CASSHPGPLTGELFF.

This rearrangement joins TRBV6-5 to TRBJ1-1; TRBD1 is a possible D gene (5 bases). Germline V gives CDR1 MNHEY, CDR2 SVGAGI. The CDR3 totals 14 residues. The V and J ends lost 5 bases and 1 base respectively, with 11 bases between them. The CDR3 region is CASSPGPGNTEAFF. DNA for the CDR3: TGTGCCAGCAGTCCGGGACCCGGGAACACTGAAGCTTTCTTT.

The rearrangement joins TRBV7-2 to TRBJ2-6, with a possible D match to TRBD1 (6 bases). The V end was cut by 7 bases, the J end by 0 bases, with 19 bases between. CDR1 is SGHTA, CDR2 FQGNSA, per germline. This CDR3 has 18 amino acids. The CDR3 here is CASTSQTGGSSGANVLTF. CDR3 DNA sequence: TGTGCCAGCACCTCGCAGACAGGCGGAAGCTCTGGGGCCAACGTCCTGACTTTC.

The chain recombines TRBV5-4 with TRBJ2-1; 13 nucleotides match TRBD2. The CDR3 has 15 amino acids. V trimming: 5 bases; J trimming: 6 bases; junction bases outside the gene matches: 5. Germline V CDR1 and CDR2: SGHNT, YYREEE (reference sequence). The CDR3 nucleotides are TGTGCCAGCAGTTTCACTAGCGGGAGGGTCAATGAGCAGTTCTTC. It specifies CASSFTSGRVNEQFF.

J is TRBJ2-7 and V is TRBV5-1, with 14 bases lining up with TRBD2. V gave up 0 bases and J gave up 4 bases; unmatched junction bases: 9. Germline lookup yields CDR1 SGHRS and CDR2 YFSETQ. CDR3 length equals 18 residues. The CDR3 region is CASSLAGTSGRGRYEQYF. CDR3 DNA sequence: TGCGCCAGCAGCTTGGCGGGGACTAGCGGGAGAGGAAGGTACGAGCAGTACTTC.

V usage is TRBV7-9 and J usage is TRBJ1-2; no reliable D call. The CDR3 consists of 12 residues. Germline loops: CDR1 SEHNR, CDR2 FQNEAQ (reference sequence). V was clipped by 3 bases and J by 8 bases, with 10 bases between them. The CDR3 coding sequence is TGTGCCAGCAGCTTCGACGCTATGGGCTACACCTTC. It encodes CASSFDAMGYTF.

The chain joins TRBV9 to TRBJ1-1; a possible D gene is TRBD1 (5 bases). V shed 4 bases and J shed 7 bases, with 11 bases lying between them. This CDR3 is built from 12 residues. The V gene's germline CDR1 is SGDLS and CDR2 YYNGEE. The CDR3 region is CASSNGGVEAFF. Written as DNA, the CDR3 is TGTGCCAGCAGCAATGGGGGTGTTGAAGCTTTCTTT.

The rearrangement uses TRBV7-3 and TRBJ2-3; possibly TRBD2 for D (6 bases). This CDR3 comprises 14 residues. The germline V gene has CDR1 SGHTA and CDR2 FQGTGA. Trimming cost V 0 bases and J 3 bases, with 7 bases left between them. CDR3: CASSLTGGTDTQYF. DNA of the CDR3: TGTGCCAGCAGCTTAACGGGAGGTACAGATACGCAGTATTTT. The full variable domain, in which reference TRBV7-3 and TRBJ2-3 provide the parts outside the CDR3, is GAGVSQTPSNKVTEKGKYVELRCDPISGHTALYWYRQSLGQGPEFLIYFQGTGAADDSGLPNDRFFAVRPEGSVSTLKIQRTERGDSAVYLCASSLTGGTDTQYFGPGTRLTVL.

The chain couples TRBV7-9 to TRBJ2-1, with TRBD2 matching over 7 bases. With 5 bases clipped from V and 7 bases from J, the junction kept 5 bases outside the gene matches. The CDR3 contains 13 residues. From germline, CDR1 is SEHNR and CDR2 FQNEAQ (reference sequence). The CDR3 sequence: CASSEQRDNEQFF. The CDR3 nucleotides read TGTGCCAGCAGCGAACAGCGGGATAATGAGCAGTTCTTC.

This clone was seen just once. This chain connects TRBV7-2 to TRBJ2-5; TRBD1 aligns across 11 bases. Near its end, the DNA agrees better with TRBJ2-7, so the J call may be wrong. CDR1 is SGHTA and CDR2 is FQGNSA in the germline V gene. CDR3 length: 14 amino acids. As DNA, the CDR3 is TGTGCCAGCAGCTTCGGACAGGGGGCGGTCGAGCAGTACTTC. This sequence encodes CASSFGQGAVEQYF.

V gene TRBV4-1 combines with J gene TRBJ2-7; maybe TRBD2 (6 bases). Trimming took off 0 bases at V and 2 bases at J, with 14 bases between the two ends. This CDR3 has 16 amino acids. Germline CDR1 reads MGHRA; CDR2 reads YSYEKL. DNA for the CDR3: TGCGCCAGCAGCCAAGATGACACTAGCTTTACCTACGAGCAGTACTTC. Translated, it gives CASSQDDTSFTYEQYF.

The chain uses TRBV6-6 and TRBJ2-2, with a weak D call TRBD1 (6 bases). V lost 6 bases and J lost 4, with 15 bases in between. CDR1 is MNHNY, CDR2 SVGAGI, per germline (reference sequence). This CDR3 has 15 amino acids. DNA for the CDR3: TGTGCCAGCAGGGCCGGACAGCTAACCACCGGGGAGCTGTTTTTT. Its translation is CASRAGQLTTGELFF.